These 24 T cell receptor beta chains came from one sample sequenced in a study of quantifying T cell responses using KT2 cells. Study summary: Reverse transcription used primers in the TCR alpha and beta constant regions.

Each cDNA got a UMI-containing oligo ligated at its 3' end. An equimolar mix of RC1.1 and RC1.2 primed the beta chain across TRBC1 and TRBC2. TCRdb processed the UMI-ligation and nested PCR reads anew with MiXCR; each CDR3 protein has one entry. The table has 40,000 to 60,000 distinct CDR3 sequences, 9.5% to 13% seen once. Sequenced material: PBMCs spiked with cells of the T cell clone KT2. Every receptor here comes from a human donor.

The rearrangement uses TRBV14 and TRBJ1-4; 7 bases are shared with TRBD1. The germline CDR1 and CDR2 sequences are SGHDN and FVKESK. The CDR3 sequence is 15 residues long. V was clipped by 2 bases and J by 5 bases; unmatched bases: 5. CDR3 sequence: CASSQRQGLNEKLFF. CDR3 nucleotide sequence: TGTGCCAGCAGCCAACGACAGGGTCTGAATGAAAAACTGTTTTTT.

This rearrangement joins TRBV5-1 to TRBJ1-5, with D possibly TRBD1 on 5 matching bases. The CDR3 has 14 amino acids. Germline CDR1 SGHRS, CDR2 YFSETQ. The V and J ends lost 1 base and 6 bases respectively, with 11 bases between them. This chain's CDR3 is CASSLRGETQPQHF. The CDR3 DNA follows: TGCGCCAGCAGCTTGCGGGGGGAAACTCAGCCCCAGCATTTT. Full variable domain (rest looked up from reference TRBV5-1 and TRBJ1-5): KAGVTQTPRYLIKTRGQQVTLSCSPISGHRSVSWYQQTPGQGLQFLFEYFSETQRNKGNFPGRFSGRQFSNSRSEMNVSTLELGDSALYLCASSLRGETQPQHFGDGTRLSIL.

This clonotype showed up just a few times. For the CDR3, the DNA is TGTGCCAGCAGCTTAGTTTTAGCGGGAGGGTTGAGCTCCTACAATGAGCAGTTCTTC. Translated: CASSLVLAGGLSSYNEQFF. The rearrangement uses TRBV7-2 and TRBJ2-1; 11 nucleotides align to TRBD2. Germline lookup yields CDR1 SGHTA and CDR2 FQGNSA. The CDR3 runs to 19 residues. The J segment lost 0 bases and the V segment lost 1 base, leaving 8 bases of the junction unmatched.

This clonotype came up a few times. V gene TRBV14 combines with J gene TRBJ2-3, with D perhaps TRBD1 (5 bases). This CDR3 is 16 amino acids long. Trimming removed 0 bases at V and 1 base at J, with 11 bases between. Germline CDR1 and CDR2: SGHDN and FVKESK. CDR3 sequence (DNA): TGTGCCAGCAGCCAAGATCATGGCAGGGGCACAGATACGCAGTATTTT. Protein sequence: CASSQDHGRGTDTQYF.

This rearrangement joins TRBV19 to TRBJ2-3; unclear D gene. Per the germline V gene, CDR1 is LNHDA and CDR2 is SQIVND (reference sequence). The CDR3 runs to 14 residues. Trimming shortened V by 3 bases and J by 0 bases, and 7 bases separated the two germline ends. CDR3: CASSIHGSTDTQYF. CDR3 nucleotide sequence: TGTGCCAGTAGTATTCACGGGAGCACAGATACGCAGTATTTT.

This clonotype was detected ten times or more. The rearrangement joins TRBV29-1 to TRBJ2-3, with 10 nucleotides matching TRBD1. The trim removed 6 bases at V and 1 base at J, leaving 4 bases unmatched. The CDR3 loop spans 14 amino acids. Germline V gene sequence: CDR1 SQVTM, CDR2 ANQGSEA. The CDR3 here is CSVMTGGRTDTQYF. CDR3 in DNA: TGCAGCGTCATGACAGGGGGCCGCACAGATACGCAGTATTTT.

This chain uses TRBV7-2 with TRBJ2-3, with D unclear. The CDR3 extends over 15 amino acids. V dropped 5 bases and J dropped 3 bases, with 15 bases sitting between them. The V gene's germline CDR1 is SGHTA and CDR2 FQGNSA. This chain's CDR3 is CASSKLLSGTDTQYF. Here the CDR3 DNA reads TGTGCCAGCAGCAAGCTTCTCTCCGGGACAGATACGCAGTATTTT.

Only a few counts were recorded for this clonotype. V usage is TRBV20-1 and J usage is TRBJ1-3, with D hard to call. Germline V gene sequence: CDR1 DFQATT, CDR2 SNEGSKA (reference sequence). V was cut by 4 bases and J by 0 bases, with 19 bases left in between. The CDR3 consists of 17 residues. The CDR3 loop is CSATQAIEQNSGNTIYF. The CDR3 DNA follows: TGCAGTGCTACGCAAGCAATCGAACAAAACTCTGGAAACACCATATATTTT.

This clonotype has only a few counts. The genes are TRBV20-1 and TRBJ2-7; TRBD2 is a possible D gene (5 bases). This CDR3 region has 14 residues. Germline CDR1 reads DFQATT; CDR2 reads SNEGSKA (reference sequence). V was pared by 3 bases and J by 2 bases, with 14 bases between. Here the CDR3 DNA reads TGCAGTGCTAGCTTTCTAGCACTCACCTACGAGCAGTACTTC. Its translation is CSASFLALTYEQYF.

This clonotype has a count of ten or more. The chain couples TRBV29-1 to TRBJ2-3; D may be TRBD2 (6 bases). This CDR3 spans 12 amino acids. Germline V lookup: CDR1 SQVTM, CDR2 ANQGSEA. With 7 bases removed from V and 5 bases from J, the gap between germline ends came to 13 bases. CDR3 sequence: CSAGDRRDTQYF. The DNA of the CDR3 is TGCAGCGCGGGGGACCGACGAGATACGCAGTATTTT.

This clonotype was seen at least ten times. CDR3 amino acids: CASSHQTGGYEQYF. CDR3 DNA sequence: TGTGCCAGCAGCCACCAGACAGGAGGCTACGAGCAGTACTTC. The rearrangement links TRBV11-1 to TRBJ2-7; tentative D call: TRBD1 (6 bases). V was clipped by 5 bases and J by 3 bases, with 14 bases between them. Germline V lookup: CDR1 SGHAT, CDR2 FQDESV (reference sequence). This CDR3 comprises 14 residues.

V gene TRBV2 combines with J gene TRBJ2-1; perhaps D is TRBD1 or TRBD2 (5 bases each). From germline, CDR1 is SNHLY and CDR2 FYNNEI. V was clipped by 7 bases and J by 5 bases, with 21 bases between them. This CDR3 region has 16 residues. The CDR3 spells CASTPTKGMGDNEQFF. CDR3 nucleotide sequence: TGTGCCAGCACCCCCACCAAGGGGATGGGGGACAATGAGCAGTTCTTC.

This clonotype was seen a handful of times. The rearrangement uses TRBV13 and TRBJ1-4, with 9 nucleotides matching TRBD1. Germline-derived CDR1 and CDR2 are PRHDT and FYEKMQ (reference sequence). The V and J ends lost 4 bases and 5 bases, in that order; junction bases with no gene match: 8. This CDR3 spans 16 amino acids. The CDR3 spells CASSSEGTGKNEKLFF. CDR3 DNA sequence: TGTGCCAGCAGCTCAGAGGGGACAGGGAAAAATGAAAAACTGTTTTTT.

This clonotype was detected ten times or more. J is TRBJ2-3 and V is TRBV6-5, with D possibly being TRBD2 (6 bases). Germline lookup yields CDR1 MNHEY and CDR2 SVGAGI. Between the trimmed V and J ends, which lost 6 bases and 2 bases, there was a span of 12 bases. The CDR3 is made up of 14 amino acids. CDR3 DNA sequence: TGTGCCAGCAGGCCTCTAGCGTTCACAGATACGCAGTATTTT. The encoded protein is CASRPLAFTDTQYF.

Ten or more counts support this clonotype. The CDR3 loop is CASSQVIGSTDTQYF. The CDR3 nucleotides read TGTGCCAGCAGCCAGGTTATAGGATCCACAGATACGCAGTATTTT. V is TRBV4-2 and J is TRBJ2-3, with D unclear. The CDR3 sequence is 15 residues long. The germline gives CDR1 LGHNA, CDR2 YNFKEQ. Trimming stripped 3 bases from V and 2 bases from J, with 12 bases between.

This chain joins TRBV6-5 and TRBJ1-2, with TRBD1 matching 11 bases. Germline V gives CDR1 MNHEY, CDR2 SVGAGI. This CDR3 has 13 residues. J was trimmed by 8 bases and V by 6 bases; bases with no gene match: 5. The DNA of the CDR3 is TGTGCCAGCAGAAACCGGACAGGGGGCGGCTACACCTTC. Its translation: CASRNRTGGGYTF.

The sample holds a few counts of this clonotype. The V call is TRBV6-2 or TRBV6-3, the J call TRBJ2-7; D gene uncertain. CDR1 is MNHEY, CDR2 SVGEGT, per germline. The CDR3 is 13 residues long. Trimming took off 2 bases at V and 1 base at J, with 6 bases between the two ends. The CDR3 is CASSYTASYEQYF. DNA for the CDR3: TGTGCCAGCAGTTACACAGCATCCTACGAGCAGTACTTC.

There are many counts of this clonotype. This chain connects TRBV10-3 to TRBJ2-5, with TRBD2 as a possible D gene (6 bases). V was clipped by 2 bases and J by 2 bases, with 15 bases between them. From germline, CDR1 is ENHRY and CDR2 SYGVKD. This CDR3 has 16 amino acids. CDR3: CAISENIAAGQETQYF. The CDR3 region has the DNA TGTGCCATCAGTGAGAATATTGCTGCGGGGCAAGAGACCCAGTACTTC.

Remarks on this clonotype: Its ends do not fully match the called genes, so a read error is possible. V gene TRBV11-2 combines with J gene TRBJ2-6, with D possibly being TRBD2 (6 bases). CDR1 and CDR2 (germline): SGHAT, FQNNGV. The CDR3 is made up of 16 amino acids. This CDR3 reads CASRFLRGSGANVLTF. The CDR3 bases are TGTGCCAGCCGCTTTCTCCGGGGGTCTGGGGCCAACGTCCTGACTTTC.

This clonotype occurred a few times. The chain couples TRBV13 to TRBJ1-1, with unresolved D. The germline V and J ends were trimmed by 2 bases and 2 bases, with 6 bases remaining between them. CDR1 and CDR2 (germline): PRHDT, FYEKMQ (reference sequence). The CDR3 is made up of 13 amino acids. CDR3 region: CASSLSRNTEAFF. The CDR3 DNA reads as TGTGCCAGCAGCTTAAGCCGTAACACTGAAGCTTTCTTT.

This clonotype is medium-sized. The chain uses TRBV20-1 and TRBJ1-6, with D possibly being TRBD1 (5 bases). Trimming removed 3 bases from V and 7 bases from J, with 16 bases in between. This CDR3 region has 15 residues. Germline V gene data show CDR1 as DFQATT and CDR2 as SNEGSKA (reference sequence). The CDR3 reads CSASNVQGGNSPLHF. In DNA form, the CDR3 reads TGCAGTGCTAGTAACGTGCAGGGAGGGAATTCACCCCTCCACTTT.

This clonotype was counted only a few times. This chain links TRBV2 with TRBJ1-5; D uncertain. CDR3 length: 14 residues. Deletions cut 5 bases from V and 6 bases from J, with 14 bases between. Germline lookup yields CDR1 SNHLY and CDR2 FYNNEI. The CDR3 nucleotides read TGTGCCAGCAGTTTCCCAGGTGGAGGTCAGCCCCAGCATTTT. Its protein product is CASSFPGGGQPQHF.

The CDR3 is CASSRSGIGADTQYF. The CDR3 DNA reads as TGCGCCAGCAGCAGGTCGGGCATTGGGGCAGATACGCAGTATTTT. The chain links TRBV5-1 to TRBJ2-3; D is unresolved. This CDR3 has 15 amino acids. The germline V and J ends were trimmed by 4 bases and 4 bases, with 16 bases remaining between them. Germline-derived CDR1 and CDR2 are SGHRS and YFSETQ.

In its sample, this clonotype was seen a few times. J is TRBJ1-2 and V is TRBV29-1; D is possibly TRBD1 (5 bases). CDR1 is SQVTM, CDR2 ANQGSEA, per germline. Trimming cost V 6 bases and J 0 bases, with 20 bases left between them. The CDR3 runs to 16 residues. The CDR3 nucleotides are TGCAGCGTCGAGGGGAAGGGTGGGAGAGCTAACTATGGCTACACCTTC. Its protein product is CSVEGKGGRANYGYTF.